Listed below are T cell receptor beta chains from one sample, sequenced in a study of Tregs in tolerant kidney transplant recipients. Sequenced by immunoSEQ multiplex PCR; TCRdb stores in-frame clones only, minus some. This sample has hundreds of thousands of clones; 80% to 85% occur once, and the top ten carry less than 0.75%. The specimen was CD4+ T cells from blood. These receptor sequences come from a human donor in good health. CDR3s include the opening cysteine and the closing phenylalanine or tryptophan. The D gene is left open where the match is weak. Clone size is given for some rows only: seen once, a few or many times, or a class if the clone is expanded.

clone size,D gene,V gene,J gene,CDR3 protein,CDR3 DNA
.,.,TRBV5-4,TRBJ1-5,CASGSGNQPQHF,TGTGCCAGCGGGTCAGGCAATCAGCCCCAGCATTTT
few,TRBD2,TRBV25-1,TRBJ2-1,CASSSERGYNEQFF,TGTGCCAGCAGTAGCGAGCGGGGTTACAATGAGCAGTTCTTC
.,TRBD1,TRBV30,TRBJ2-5,CAWDPTGTGETQYF,TGTGCCTGGGATCCGACAGGGACGGGAGAGACCCAGTACTTC
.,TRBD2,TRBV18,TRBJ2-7,CASSPALVAGGREQYF,TGTGCCAGCTCCCCCGCGCTGGTAGCGGGAGGGCGCGAGCAGTACTTC
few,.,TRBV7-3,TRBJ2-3,CASSSSASTDTQYF,TGTGCCAGCAGCTCCTCGGCCAGCACAGATACGCAGTATTTT
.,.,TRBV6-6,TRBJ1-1,CASSLEVGVGYTEAFF,TGTGCCAGCAGCCTTGAGGTTGGGGTGGGCTACACTGAAGCTTTCTTT
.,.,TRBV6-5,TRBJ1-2,CASSYSGVGYTF,TGTGCCAGCAGTTACTCGGGGGTTGGCTACACCTTC
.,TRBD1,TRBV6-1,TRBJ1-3,CAIQGAAGNTIYF,TGTGCCATTCAGGGGGCAGCTGGAAACACCATATATTTT
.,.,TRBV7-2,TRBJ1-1,CASSGGRQRAHTEAFF,TGTGCCAGCAGCGGGGGAAGGCAAAGGGCGCACACTGAAGCTTTCTTT
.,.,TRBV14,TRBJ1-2,CASSDRRGDYGYTF,TGTGCCAGCAGCGACCGACGGGGAGACTATGGCTACACCTTC
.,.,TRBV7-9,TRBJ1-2,CASSLTGANYGYTF,TGTGCCAGCAGCTTAACAGGAGCTAACTATGGCTACACCTTC